The present T cell receptor beta chain was sequenced within a study of blood T cell repertoires in COVID-19. Study in general: The United States, Italy and Spain were the sources of the acute and convalescent COVID-19 samples. The analysed material was cDNA or gDNA that came from T cells, B-cell-depleted T cells, or PBMCs.

Germline V gene sequence: CDR1 SGHKS, CDR2 YYEKEE (reference sequence). This CDR3 has 15 residues. Trimming at V came to 5 bases and at J to 8 bases, leaving 12 bases not matched to a gene. Authors' data handling: Nucleated cell number was recorded as an estimate derived from reference gene primer amplification. The repertoire was sequenced with immunoSEQ multiplex PCR; TCRdb's copy has only in-frame clones and lacks some. That table supplies the V and J calls and clone size; D and trimming were determined from the DNA. The sample consists of around 140,000 clones, around 89% of them appearing once. This TCR derives from a man aged 70-80 years with active COVID-19. The V gene is TRBV5-5, the J gene TRBJ1-4; the match to TRBD1 covers 7 bases. Sequencing was carried out using peripheral blood. The DNA of the CDR3 is TGTGCCAGCAGTCAAAACAGGGGCGTAGGGGAAAAACTGTTTTTT. Translated: CASSQNRGVGEKLFF.